The text below deals with one T cell receptor beta chain. Its antigen is not known. Per germline, CDR1 LNHDA and CDR2 SQIVND (reference sequence). CDR3 size: 16 residues. V lost 1 base to trimming and J lost 3 bases; unmatched junction nucleotides: 4. This entry is derived from a study of T cell repertoires in cytomegalovirus infection. Study at large: Well-studied HLA-B-restricted epitopes and recently identified HLA-C-restricted epitopes of CMV were both used in the study. Public TCR beta signatures marked donors with CMV infection and the matching HLA.

MiXCR, run by TCRdb on the reads, gives a single entry per CDR3 protein. The sample gives approximately 470,000 distinct CDR3 sequences, approximately 40% of which show up once; 35% to 50% is in the top ten. Study-wide results and caveats: HLA-C-restricted TCR beta clonotypes specific for CMV led the ex vivo response. Carriers of CMV and the relevant HLA type were discriminated by public TCR beta frequency.

The chain recombines TRBV19 with TRBJ2-1, with 9 bases identical to TRBD2. This TCR was sampled from a human donor in good health (CMV status not recorded). Some clones in this sample may be carry-over from other donors' samples. Sequenced material: cultured PBMCs, taken from culture after CMV antigen stimulation. CDR3 in DNA: TGTGCCAGTAGTATAGTTGGGACTAGCCACTACAATGAGCAGTTCTTC. It specifies CASSIVGTSHYNEQFF.